This T cell receptor beta chain was obtained from a study of T cells in Graves' hyperthyroidism and ophthalmopathy. From RNA transcripts, TCR beta CDR3 regions were amplified. The HTBI primer set drove a first-round RT-PCR of the TCR CDR3. TCRdb independently ran MiXCR on the multiplex PCR reads; one entry per CDR3 protein. Here the sample spans around 240,000 distinct CDR3 sequences, about 14% being singletons. CDR3 length: 15 amino acids. Trimming left V 3 bases short and J 4 bases short, with 14 bases between. CDR1 SNHLY and CDR2 FYNNEI come from the germline V gene. This chain links TRBV2 with TRBJ2-3, with D perhaps TRBD1 (6 bases). This clonotype was sampled from a woman in her thirties or forties with Graves' hyperthyroidism that later progressed to Graves' ophthalmopathy. Sample: blood. DNA of the CDR3: TGTGCCAGCAGTGAGCAACAGGGTATCTCAGATACGCAGTATTTT. This translates into CASSEQQGISDTQYF.